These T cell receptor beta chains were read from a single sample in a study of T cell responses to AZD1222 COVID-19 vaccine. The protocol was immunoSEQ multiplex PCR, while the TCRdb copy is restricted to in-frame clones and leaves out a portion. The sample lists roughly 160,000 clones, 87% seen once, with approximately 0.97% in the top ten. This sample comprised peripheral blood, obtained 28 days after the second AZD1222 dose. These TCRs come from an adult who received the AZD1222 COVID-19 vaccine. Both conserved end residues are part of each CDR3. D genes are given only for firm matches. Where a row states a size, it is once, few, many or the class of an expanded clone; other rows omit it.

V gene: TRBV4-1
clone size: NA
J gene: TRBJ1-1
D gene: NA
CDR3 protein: CASSLQAWGTSGNTEAFF
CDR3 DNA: TGCGCCAGCAGCCTACAGGCCTGGGGTACGTCGGGGAACACTGAAGCTTTCTTT

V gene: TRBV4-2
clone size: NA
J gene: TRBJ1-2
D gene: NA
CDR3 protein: CASTSRRGQYGYTF
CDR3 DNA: TGTGCCAGCACCTCAAGGCGGGGGCAGTATGGCTACACCTTC

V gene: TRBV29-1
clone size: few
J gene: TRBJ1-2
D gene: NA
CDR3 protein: CSVVPGPYGYTF
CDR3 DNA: TGCAGCGTTGTCCCGGGCCCCTATGGCTACACCTTC

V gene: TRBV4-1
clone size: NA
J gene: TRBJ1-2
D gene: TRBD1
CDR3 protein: CASSQTGRLGGYTF
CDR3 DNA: TGCGCCAGCAGCCAGACAGGGAGGTTGGGAGGCTACACCTTC

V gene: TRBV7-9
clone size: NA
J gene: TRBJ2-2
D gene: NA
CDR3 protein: CASSFQGTRTGELFF
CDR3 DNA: TGTGCCAGCAGCTTTCAGGGAACACGGACCGGGGAGCTGTTTTTT

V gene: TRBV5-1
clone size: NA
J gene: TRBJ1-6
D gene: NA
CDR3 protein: CASSYDGRGDSPLHF
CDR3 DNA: TGCGCCAGCAGCTACGACGGACGAGGGGATTCACCCCTCCACTTT

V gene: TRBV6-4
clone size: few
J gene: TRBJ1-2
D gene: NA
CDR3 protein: CASSESDGLGSYGYTF
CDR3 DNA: TGTGCCAGCAGTGAATCCGACGGATTAGGCTCCTATGGCTACACCTTC

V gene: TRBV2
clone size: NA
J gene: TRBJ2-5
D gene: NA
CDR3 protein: CASIGLRGKETQYF
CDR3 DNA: TGTGCCAGCATCGGGTTGAGAGGGAAAGAGACCCAGTACTTC

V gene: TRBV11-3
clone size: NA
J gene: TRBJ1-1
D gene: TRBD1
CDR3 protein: CASSFGTGAGNTEAFF
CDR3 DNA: TGTGCCAGCAGCTTTGGGACAGGGGCGGGGAACACTGAAGCTTTCTTT

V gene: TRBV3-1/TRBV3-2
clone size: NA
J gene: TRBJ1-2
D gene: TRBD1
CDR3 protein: CASSLLSGTGDGYTF
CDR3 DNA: TGTGCCAGCAGCCTTTTATCCGGGACAGGGGATGGCTACACCTTC

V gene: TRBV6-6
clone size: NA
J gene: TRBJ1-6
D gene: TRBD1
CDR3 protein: CASSTANRGRAPLHF
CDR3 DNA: TGTGCCAGCAGTACCGCGAACAGGGGCAGGGCACCCCTCCACTTT

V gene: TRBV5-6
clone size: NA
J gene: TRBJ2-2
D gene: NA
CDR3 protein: CASSLNLLRAGELFF
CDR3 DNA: TGTGCCAGCAGCTTGAATTTGCTCAGGGCCGGGGAGCTGTTTTTT

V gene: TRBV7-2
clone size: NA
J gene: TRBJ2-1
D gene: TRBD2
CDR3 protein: CASSFYAGGLYNEQFF
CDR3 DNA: TGTGCCAGCAGCTTCTATGCGGGGGGACTCTACAATGAGCAGTTCTTC

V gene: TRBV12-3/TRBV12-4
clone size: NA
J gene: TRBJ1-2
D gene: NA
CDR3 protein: CASSLGISYGYTF
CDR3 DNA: TGTGCCAGCAGTTTAGGTATCTCCTATGGCTACACCTTC

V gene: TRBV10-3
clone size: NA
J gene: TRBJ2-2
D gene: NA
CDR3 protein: CAISEPGGNTGELFF
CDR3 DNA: TGTGCCATCAGTGAGCCCGGGGGCAACACCGGGGAGCTGTTTTTT